These T cell receptor beta chains were read from a single sample in a study of blood T cell dynamics during melanoma immunotherapy. TCRdb's copy holds only in-frame clones and misses some; the assay was immunoSEQ multiplex PCR. The profile shows 1,900 or so clones, 90% to 95% of them singletons. The sequences come from effector memory CD8+ T cells from blood, collected from a patient treated with checkpoint blockade. The receptors were sampled from a human donor with melanoma. The CDR3 runs from the conserved cysteine through the conserved F or W. The size of a clone is reported for some rows only, either as once, few or many, or as a class for expanded clones.

cdr3_aa v_call clone_size
CASSLKGTGTGNQPQHF TRBV7-8 NA
CASSQEIGVTEAFF TRBV4-3 NA
CAISAGDSGSAYNEQFF TRBV10-3 NA
CAWRTAPRDTQYF TRBV30 NA
CASSLSGGERSYEQYF TRBV27 NA
CASSLRQGLSTEAFF TRBV7-9 NA
CASSGTGALGYEQYF TRBV7-9 NA
CSVLSGAAEQYF TRBV29-1 NA
CASSYGGTEAFF TRBV27 NA
CASSHPRAESSYNEQFF TRBV9 once
CASSVATTGSYYGYTF TRBV9 NA
CATNRGRDTGELFF TRBV10-3 NA
CASSLEGGLAKNIQYF TRBV5-8 once
CTSSGLLIKRDLEGYTF TRBV1 once
CSVTGAGVEQYF TRBV29-1 NA
CASSWSGGNTEAFF TRBV5-1 once
CASRRTGTEAFF TRBV7-9 NA
CASSLDRTIYNEQFF TRBV13 NA
CASRPWTSGDQKETQYF TRBV28 NA
CASSLVGGSTDTQYF TRBV7-9 NA
CASSLDRGGAHEQYF TRBV11-2 NA
CASSPYPLTSATDTQYF TRBV11-2 NA
CASSTGVGSGNTIYF TRBV9 NA
CASITGNTEAFF TRBV19 NA
CASSNGLVGELFF TRBV11-3 NA
CASSLAGQFSTDTQYF TRBV5-1 NA
CASSLLDTIRTYEQYF TRBV28 NA
CASSYAVRGDLQGKLFF TRBV6-7 NA
CASTAGLSTTDTQYF TRBV9 NA
CASSLQLVYNPYEQYF TRBV4-1 NA
CSVVGGPGHYGYTF TRBV29-1 NA
CASSLTLGQGAEPQHF TRBV7-3 NA
CASSDRPDQQDPEETQYF TRBV25-1 NA
CASRTFRESTDTQYF TRBV6-5 NA
CASTPSRDNYNEQFF TRBV7-2 NA
CASSWDRGSSGNTIYF TRBV7-9 NA
CSVILYEQYF TRBV29-1 NA
CASSDDPSSYEQYF TRBV2 NA
CASSYSGETQYF TRBV6-5 NA
CASSRREGSSYNEQFF TRBV11-3 once
CASSLAGGPLNEQFF TRBV27 NA
CASSSPGLAGGYQETQYF TRBV27 NA
CASSFLGAGYGYTF TRBV27 once
CASSVGRYNEQFF TRBV2 NA